Below, 23 T cell receptor beta chains from the same sample are listed, as sequenced in a study of control samples from healthy donors and cancer patients. The table came from immunoSEQ multiplex PCR; TCRdb's copy has only in-frame clones and leaves some out. The top ten hold approximately 4.9% of the sample, which has under 200,000 clones, around 88% seen once. The sequencing sample was made of blood. The receptor source for this set is a woman under 40 in good health.

The gene calls are TRBV4-1 and TRBJ1-1, with D possibly TRBD1 on 5 matching bases. Germline CDR1 is MGHRA and CDR2 is YSYEKL. V shed 4 bases and J shed 1 base, with 10 bases lying between them. There are 14 residues in the CDR3. Here the CDR3 DNA reads TGCGCCAGCAGCCCAAGAACAGGGAACACTGAAGCTTTCTTT. It codes for CASSPRTGNTEAFF.

The V and J genes are TRBV4-1 and TRBJ1-2, with D unclear. The CDR3 is made up of 15 amino acids. Trimming stripped 4 bases from V and 0 bases from J, with 12 bases between. Germline V gene sequence: CDR1 MGHRA, CDR2 YSYEKL. The chain's CDR3 is CASSPRRLANYGYTF. The CDR3 bases are TGCGCCAGCAGCCCCAGACGGTTAGCTAACTATGGCTACACCTTC.

This chain uses TRBV5-1 with TRBJ2-1; 9 bases align to TRBD2. With 3 bases clipped from V and 6 bases from J, the junction kept 10 bases outside the gene matches. CDR3 length: 16 residues. Germline loops: CDR1 SGHRS, CDR2 YFSETQ. Here the CDR3 reads CASSWGRREGFNEQFF. CDR3 bases: TGCGCCAGCAGCTGGGGCCGGCGGGAGGGTTTCAATGAGCAGTTCTTC.

This rearrangement joins TRBV5-6 to TRBJ1-6; TRBD1 aligns across 9 bases. Trimming cost V 1 base and J 9 bases; bases outside gene matches: 2. The CDR3 consists of 14 residues. CDR1 is SGHDT, CDR2 YYEEEE, per germline. CDR3 sequence (DNA): TGTGCCAGCAGCTTGTCACAGGGGGCTTCACCCCTCCACTTT. This codes for CASSLSQGASPLHF.

The rearrangement uses TRBV10-2 and TRBJ1-4; 8 bases match TRBD1. Germline V lookup: CDR1 WSHSY, CDR2 SAAADI. The CDR3 extends over 14 amino acids. V dropped 8 bases and J dropped 5; count of bases not matched to a gene: 7. CDR3 in amino acids: CASWQGARNEKLFF. CDR3 sequence (DNA): TGCGCCAGCTGGCAGGGGGCGAGGAATGAAAAACTGTTTTTT.

The CDR3 DNA sequence: TGTGCCGCCGGGGGAGGGGTCGATGAAAAACTGTTTTTT. It specifies CAAGGGVDEKLFF. The V call is TRBV6-5, the J call TRBJ1-4; perhaps TRBD1 as D (5 bases). Trimming removed 11 bases from V and 6 bases from J, with 16 bases in between. Germline CDR1 MNHEY, CDR2 SVGAGI. The CDR3 runs 13 residues.

The V and J genes are TRBV15 and TRBJ2-5; D is possibly TRBD1 or TRBD2 (6 bases each). V gave up 9 bases and J gave up 2 bases, with 22 bases separating them. Germline assignment: CDR1 LNHNV and CDR2 YYDKDF (reference sequence). This CDR3 has 16 residues. CDR3 loop: CATSEGRGGRQETQYF. The DNA of the CDR3 is TGTGCCACAAGCGAGGGGAGAGGGGGGAGACAAGAGACCCAGTACTTC.

The chain carries TRBV11-1 and TRBJ2-3; D not resolved. V dropped 3 bases and J dropped 9 bases, with 10 bases sitting between them. CDR3 size: 12 residues. Germline CDR1 SGHAT, CDR2 FQDESV (reference sequence). CDR3 sequence reads: CASSFDGWTQYF. CDR3 sequence (DNA): TGTGCCAGCAGCTTCGATGGTTGGACGCAGTATTTT.

The V gene is TRBV7-8, the J gene TRBJ2-7; D gene unclear. Trimming shortened V by 3 bases and J by 2 bases, and 14 bases separated the two germline ends. CDR3 length: 15 residues. Germline loops: CDR1 SGHVS, CDR2 FQNEAQ. The CDR3 loop is CASSFNGPITYEQYF. In nucleotides, the CDR3 is TGTGCCAGCAGCTTTAATGGTCCCATAACCTACGAGCAGTACTTC.

The chain combines TRBV28 with TRBJ1-3, with D hard to call. CDR1 MDHEN and CDR2 SYDVKM come from the germline V gene. V lost 2 bases and J lost 4, with 9 bases in between. The CDR3 is 14 amino acids. The CDR3, as DNA: TGTGCCAGCAGTTTAAATCGATGGGGAAACACCATATATTTT. Translation gives CASSLNRWGNTIYF.

This clone was seen many times. V gene TRBV7-6 combines with J gene TRBJ1-4; D is unclear. The CDR3 runs to 14 residues. Germline V gene sequence: CDR1 SGHVS, CDR2 FNYEAQ. V dropped 1 base and J dropped 8 bases, with 11 bases sitting between them. The CDR3 loop reads CASSLVGSREKLFF. For the CDR3, the DNA is TGTGCCAGCAGCTTAGTAGGGAGCAGAGAAAAACTGTTTTTT.

V usage is TRBV27 and J usage is TRBJ1-2; possibly TRBD1 for D (6 bases). The CDR3 runs 13 residues. CDR1 and CDR2 (germline): MNHEY, SMNVEV (reference sequence). V was shortened by 6 bases and J by 6 bases, with 14 bases between the two germline ends. The CDR3 reads CASRLRGSHGYTF. CDR3 in DNA: TGTGCCAGCAGACTCAGGGGTTCGCATGGCTACACCTTC.

The CDR3 region is CASSVSAYGYTF. The DNA for the CDR3 is TGTGCCAGCAGCGTATCTGCCTATGGCTACACCTTC. The rearrangement links TRBV9 to TRBJ1-2; no clear D. Trimming took 1 base from V and 4 from J, leaving 5 bases between them. The CDR3 runs to 12 residues. The germline CDR1 and CDR2 sequences are SGDLS and YYNGEE.

This sequence joins TRBV9 and TRBJ2-1; D is ambiguous. The germline V gene encodes CDR1 SGDLS and CDR2 YYNGEE. The CDR3 spans 13 residues. Between the trimmed V and J ends, which lost 0 bases and 5 bases, there was a span of 6 bases. Here the CDR3 reads CASSVEQHNEQFF. The CDR3 DNA sequence: TGTGCCAGCAGCGTAGAACAGCACAATGAGCAGTTCTTC. The entire variable domain, with the rest obtained from reference TRBV9 and TRBJ2-1, is as follows: DSGVTQTPKHLITATGQRVTLRCSPRSGDLSVYWYQQSLDQGLQFLIQYYNGEERAKGNILERFSAQQFPDLHSELNLSSLELGDSALYFCASSVEQHNEQFFGPGTRLTVL.

The rearrangement links TRBV18 to TRBJ2-1; no reliable D call. The CDR3 runs to 13 residues. Trimming cost V 3 bases and J 7 bases, with 10 bases left between them. From germline, CDR1 is KGHSH and CDR2 LQKENI. This CDR3 reads CASSPDRLNEQFF. The CDR3 bases are TGTGCCAGCTCACCGGACCGATTAAATGAGCAGTTCTTC.

There are a few counts of this clone. The V gene is TRBV5-6, the J gene TRBJ2-7; 10 nucleotides line up with TRBD2. The ends lost 1 base at V and 6 bases at J; junction bases unmatched: 4. This CDR3 comprises 14 residues. Germline V gene lookup returns CDR1 SGHDT and CDR2 YYEEEE. CDR3 residues: CASSLSLAGVEQYF. The CDR3 coding sequence is TGTGCCAGCAGCTTGTCGCTAGCGGGAGTCGAGCAGTACTTC.

J is TRBJ1-3 and V is TRBV18; the match to TRBD1 covers 9 bases. The CDR3 spans 15 residues. V trimming: 5 bases; J trimming: 2 bases; junction bases outside the gene matches: 4. Per germline, CDR1 KGHSH and CDR2 LQKENI. CDR3 DNA: TGTGCCAGCTCAGAACAGGGGGCGACTGGAAACACCATATATTTT. This translates into CASSEQGATGNTIYF.

V is TRBV5-1 and J is TRBJ2-2; 7 positions match TRBD2. There are 15 residues in the CDR3. Germline V CDR1 and CDR2: SGHRS, YFSETQ. Germline trimming cut 2 bases from V and 0 bases from J; bases unmatched to any gene: 1. The CDR3 region is CASSFAGANTGELFF. The CDR3 DNA reads as TGCGCCAGCAGCTTCGCGGGAGCGAACACCGGGGAGCTGTTTTTT.

This clone occurred once. The rearrangement links TRBV5-1 to TRBJ2-6; possibly TRBD1 for D (6 bases). The CDR3 spans 16 residues. The V gene's germline CDR1 is SGHRS and CDR2 YFSETQ. Trimming took 5 bases from V and 2 from J, leaving 14 bases between them. CDR3 sequence reads: CASSFQGSPGANVLTF. The CDR3 coding sequence is TGCGCCAGCAGTTTTCAGGGGAGCCCTGGGGCCAACGTCCTGACTTTC.

The chain links TRBV7-8 to TRBJ2-1; 11 bases are a match to TRBD1. CDR3 length: 13 amino acids. The J segment lost 9 bases and the V segment lost 4 bases, leaving 2 bases of the junction unmatched. Per germline, CDR1 SGHVS and CDR2 FQNEAQ. For the CDR3, the DNA is TGTGCCAGCAGCTCGGGACAGGGGGTTGAGCAGTTCTTC. As protein: CASSSGQGVEQFF.

The V call is TRBV19, the J call TRBJ1-2, with D unresolved. The V gene's germline CDR1 is LNHDA and CDR2 SQIVND (reference sequence). CDR3 length: 12 amino acids. Trimming took 0 bases from V and 8 from J, leaving 7 bases between them. Here the CDR3 DNA reads TGTGCCAGTAGTATAGAGGGCGGGGGCTACACCTTC. It translates to CASSIEGGGYTF.

The chain links TRBV9 to TRBJ1-1, with D perhaps TRBD1 (6 bases). V gave up 3 bases and J gave up 1 base, with 7 bases separating them. The V gene's germline CDR1 is SGDLS and CDR2 YYNGEE. The CDR3 spans 13 residues. CDR3 loop: CASSGQANTEAFF. CDR3 DNA sequence: TGTGCCAGCAGCGGACAGGCGAACACTGAAGCTTTCTTT.

This chain links TRBV12-5 with TRBJ1-1, with TRBD1 identical over 7 bases. The V gene end was trimmed by 6 bases and the J gene end by 9 bases; junction bases not matched to a gene: 4. CDR1 and CDR2 from the germline V gene are LGHNT and FRNRAP. The CDR3 is 11 residues long. The CDR3 DNA sequence: TGTGCTAGTGGCCGGGACAGCCAAGCTTTCTTT. Amino acid sequence: CASGRDSQAFF. Supplemented by reference TRBV12-5 and TRBJ1-1, the full variable domain reads DARVTQTPRHKVTEMGQEVTMRCQPILGHNTVFWYRQTMMQGLELLAYFRNRAPLDDSGMPKDRFSAEMPDATLATLKIQPSEPRDSAVYFCASGRDSQAFFGQGTRLTVV.